This T cell receptor (beta chain) was sequenced for a study of identical twins. Findings and caveats of the study: Twins showed weaker excess sharing in their beta out-of-frame sequences. Analyses of zero insertions could, in part, be confounded by invariant MAIT and iNKT cells.

Trimming left V 0 bases short and J 4 bases short, with 13 bases between. The CDR3 contains 15 residues. Per germline, CDR1 DFQATT and CDR2 SNEGSKA (reference sequence). TCRdb re-analysed the 5' RACE reads in MiXCR, keeping a single row per CDR3 protein. The profile covers some 710,000 distinct CDR3 sequences, with less than 7% appearing a single time and approximately 1.6% taken by the ten largest. This clonotype was counted many times. Its specificity is unknown. The sample consisted of naive T cells sorted from blood. This clonotype originated in a man in his late teens or twenties in good health. This rearrangement joins TRBV20-1 to TRBJ1-3; D remains unclear. The CDR3 is CSARDNPRGGNTIYF. CDR3 nucleotides: TGCAGTGCTAGAGACAACCCGAGAGGAGGAAACACCATATATTTT.